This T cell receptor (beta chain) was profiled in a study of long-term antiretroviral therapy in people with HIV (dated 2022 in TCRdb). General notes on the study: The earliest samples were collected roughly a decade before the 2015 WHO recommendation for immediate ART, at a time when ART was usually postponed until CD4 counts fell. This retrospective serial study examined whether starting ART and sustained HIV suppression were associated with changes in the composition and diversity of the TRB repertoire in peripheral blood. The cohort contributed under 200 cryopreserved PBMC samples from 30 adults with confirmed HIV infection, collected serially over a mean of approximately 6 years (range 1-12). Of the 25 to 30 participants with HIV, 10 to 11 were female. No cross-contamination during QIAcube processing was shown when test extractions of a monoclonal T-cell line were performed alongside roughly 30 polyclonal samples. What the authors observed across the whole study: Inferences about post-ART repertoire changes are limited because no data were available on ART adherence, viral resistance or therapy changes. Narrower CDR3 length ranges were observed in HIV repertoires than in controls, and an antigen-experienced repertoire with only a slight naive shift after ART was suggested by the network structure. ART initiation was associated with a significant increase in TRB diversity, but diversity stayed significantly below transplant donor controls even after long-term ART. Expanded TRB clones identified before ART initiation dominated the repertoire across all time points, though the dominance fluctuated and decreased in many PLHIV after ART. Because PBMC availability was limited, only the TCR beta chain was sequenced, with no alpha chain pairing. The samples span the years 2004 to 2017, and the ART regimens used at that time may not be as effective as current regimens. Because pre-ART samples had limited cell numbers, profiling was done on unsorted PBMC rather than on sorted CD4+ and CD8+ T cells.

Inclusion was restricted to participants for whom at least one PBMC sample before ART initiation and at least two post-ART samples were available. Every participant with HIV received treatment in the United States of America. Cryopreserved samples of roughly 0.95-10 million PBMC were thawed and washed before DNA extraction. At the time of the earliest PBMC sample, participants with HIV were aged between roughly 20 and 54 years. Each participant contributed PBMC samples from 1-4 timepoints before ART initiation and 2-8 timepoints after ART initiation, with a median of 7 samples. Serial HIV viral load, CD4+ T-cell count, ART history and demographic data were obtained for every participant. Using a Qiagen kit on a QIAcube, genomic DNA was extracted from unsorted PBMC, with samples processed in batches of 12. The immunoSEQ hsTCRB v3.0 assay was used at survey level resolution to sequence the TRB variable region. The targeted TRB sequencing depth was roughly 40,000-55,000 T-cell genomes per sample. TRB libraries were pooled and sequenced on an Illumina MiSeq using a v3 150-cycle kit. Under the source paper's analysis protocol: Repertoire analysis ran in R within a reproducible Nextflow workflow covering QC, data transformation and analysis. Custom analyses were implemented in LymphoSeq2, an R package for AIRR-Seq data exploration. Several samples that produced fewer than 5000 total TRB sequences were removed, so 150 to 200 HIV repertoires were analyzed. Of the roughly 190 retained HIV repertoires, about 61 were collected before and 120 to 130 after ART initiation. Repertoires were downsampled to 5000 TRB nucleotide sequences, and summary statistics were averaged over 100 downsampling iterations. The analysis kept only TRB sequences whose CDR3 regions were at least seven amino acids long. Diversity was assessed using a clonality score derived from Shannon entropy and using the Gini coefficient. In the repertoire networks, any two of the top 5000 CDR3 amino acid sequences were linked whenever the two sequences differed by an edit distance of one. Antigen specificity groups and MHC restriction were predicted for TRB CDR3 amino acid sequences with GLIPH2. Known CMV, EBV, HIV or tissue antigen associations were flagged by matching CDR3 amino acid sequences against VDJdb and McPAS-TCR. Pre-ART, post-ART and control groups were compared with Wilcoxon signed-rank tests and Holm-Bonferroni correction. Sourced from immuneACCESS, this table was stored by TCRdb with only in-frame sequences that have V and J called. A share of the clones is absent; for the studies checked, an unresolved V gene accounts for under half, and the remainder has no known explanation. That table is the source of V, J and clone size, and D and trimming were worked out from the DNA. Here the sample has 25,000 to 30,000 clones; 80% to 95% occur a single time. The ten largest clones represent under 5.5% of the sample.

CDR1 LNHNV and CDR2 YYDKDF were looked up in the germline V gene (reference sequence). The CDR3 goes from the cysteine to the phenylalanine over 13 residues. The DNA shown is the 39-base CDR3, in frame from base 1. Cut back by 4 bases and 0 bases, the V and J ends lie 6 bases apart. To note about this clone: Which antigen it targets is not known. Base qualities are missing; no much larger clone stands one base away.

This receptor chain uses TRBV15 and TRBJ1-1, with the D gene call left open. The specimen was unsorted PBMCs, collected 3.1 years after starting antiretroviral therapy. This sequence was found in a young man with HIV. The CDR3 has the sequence CATSKAVNTEAFF. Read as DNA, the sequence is TGTGCCACCAGCAAGGCCGTGAACACTGAAGCTTTCTTT.